The rows below give T cell receptor beta chains drawn from one sample of a study of cytomegalovirus exposure and HLA in healthy donors. Using immunoSEQ multiplex PCR, the repertoire was profiled, and TCRdb retains in-frame clones only, with some absent. The table includes over 100,000 clones, over 65% detected once. The specimen was PBMCs. All receptors derive from a woman aged 30 to 39 in good health and CMV-seronegative. The CDR3 runs from the conserved cysteine through the conserved F or W. The order of the fields is D gene, clone size, J gene, V gene, CDR3 protein, CDR3 DNA. A D gene is named only where the DNA matches it firmly. Clone sizes are given selectively: once, few, many, or a class where the clone is expanded.

D: -
size: -
J: TRBJ1-5
V: TRBV18
CDR3: CASSPVTGGQPQHF
DNA: TGTGCCAGCTCACCAGTCACAGGTGGACAGCCCCAGCATTTT

D: TRBD1
size: few
J: TRBJ1-2
V: TRBV6-4
CDR3: CASSPRGGAGGYTF
DNA: TGTGCCAGCAGCCCCAGAGGGGGCGCGGGTGGCTACACCTTC

D: -
size: few
J: TRBJ2-1
V: TRBV7-2
CDR3: CASSRRVPGLEQFF
DNA: TGTGCCAGCAGCCGTCGGGTGCCCGGTTTGGAGCAGTTCTTC

D: -
size: -
J: TRBJ1-6
V: TRBV6-5
CDR3: CASKASTGYNSPLHF
DNA: TGTGCCAGCAAAGCATCGACAGGCTATAATTCACCCCTCCACTTT

D: TRBD1
size: -
J: TRBJ1-2
V: TRBV29-1
CDR3: CSARTGGDYGYTF
DNA: TGCAGCGCCCGGACAGGGGGAGACTATGGCTACACCTTC

D: -
size: once
J: TRBJ1-2
V: TRBV30
CDR3: CAWSGAGVRYGYTF
DNA: TGTGCCTGGAGTGGGGCAGGGGTGAGGTATGGCTACACCTTC

D: -
size: -
J: TRBJ2-1
V: TRBV2
CDR3: CASSAGNYNEQFF
DNA: TGTGCCAGCAGTGCAGGGAACTACAATGAGCAGTTCTTC

D: TRBD1
size: -
J: TRBJ1-3
V: TRBV7-9
CDR3: CASSFSGTGLGNTIYF
DNA: TGTGCCAGCAGCTTCTCCGGGACAGGGCTCGGAAACACCATATATTTT

D: -
size: -
J: TRBJ1-1
V: TRBV7-8
CDR3: CASSTSTGTVNTEAFF
DNA: TGTGCCAGCAGCACTAGCACCGGGACGGTCAACACTGAAGCTTTCTTT

D: -
size: -
J: TRBJ2-5
V: TRBV7-7
CDR3: CASSIQGFSETQYF
DNA: TGTGCTAGCAGCATACAGGGTTTTTCGGAGACCCAGTACTTC

D: -
size: -
J: TRBJ2-7
V: TRBV6-1
CDR3: CASWAGYSYEQYF
DNA: TGTGCCAGCTGGGCGGGTTACTCCTACGAGCAGTACTTC

D: TRBD1
size: few
J: TRBJ1-1
V: TRBV7-9
CDR3: CASSRPNPGQGNTEAFF
DNA: TGTGCCAGCAGTCGCCCCAATCCGGGACAGGGGAACACTGAAGCTTTCTTT

D: -
size: -
J: TRBJ2-2
V: TRBV5-8
CDR3: CASSLLRGGNTGELFF
DNA: TGTGCCAGCAGCCTTTTGAGGGGGGGGAACACCGGGGAGCTGTTTTTT

D: -
size: -
J: TRBJ2-3
V: TRBV2
CDR3: CASSGTITDTQYF
DNA: TGTGCCAGCAGTGGGACAATCACAGATACGCAGTATTTT

D: -
size: few
J: TRBJ2-5
V: TRBV5-1
CDR3: CASSLVRGGEGSETQYF
DNA: TGCGCCAGCAGCTTGGTAAGAGGAGGGGAAGGATCAGAGACCCAGTACTTC

D: -
size: -
J: TRBJ2-7
V: TRBV10-2
CDR3: CASRRMGGGEQYF
DNA: TGCGCCAGCAGACGGATGGGGGGTGGCGAGCAGTACTTC

D: -
size: few
J: TRBJ1-1
V: TRBV6-1
CDR3: CASSEAIEPRQNTEAFF
DNA: TGTGCCAGCAGTGAAGCTATCGAACCCCGACAGAACACTGAAGCTTTCTTT

D: -
size: -
J: TRBJ1-2
V: TRBV6-5
CDR3: CASSYSAGRAGYTF
DNA: TGTGCCAGCAGTTACTCGGCGGGAAGGGCTGGCTACACCTTC

D: -
size: -
J: TRBJ2-7
V: TRBV6-6
CDR3: CASSYEVHEQYF
DNA: TGTGCCAGCAGTTACGAGGTACACGAGCAGTACTTC

D: TRBD1
size: few
J: TRBJ1-2
V: TRBV6-1
CDR3: CASRRQGADGYTF
DNA: TGTGCCAGCAGAAGACAGGGGGCGGATGGCTACACCTTC

D: -
size: -
J: TRBJ2-2
V: TRBV5-4
CDR3: CASSSMPADTGEITGELFF
DNA: TGTGCCAGCAGCTCTATGCCGGCCGATACGGGAGAGATAACCGGGGAGCTGTTTTTT

D: -
size: few
J: TRBJ1-2
V: TRBV6-6
CDR3: CASSPQGIRGYTF
DNA: TGTGCCAGCAGCCCTCAGGGGATTCGAGGCTACACCTTC

D: TRBD1
size: -
J: TRBJ1-1
V: TRBV11-2
CDR3: CASSFLTGGTEAFF
DNA: TGTGCCAGCAGCTTCCTCACAGGGGGCACTGAAGCTTTCTTT

D: -
size: -
J: TRBJ2-2
V: TRBV6-5
CDR3: CASSYNRDTGELFF
DNA: TGTGCCAGCAGTTACAACAGGGACACCGGGGAGCTGTTTTTT

D: TRBD2
size: -
J: TRBJ2-2
V: TRBV7-6
CDR3: CASSWAGEKTGELFF
DNA: TGTGCCAGCAGCTGGGCGGGAGAAAAAACCGGGGAGCTGTTTTTT

D: -
size: once
J: TRBJ1-2
V: TRBV30
CDR3: CAWRQVKYGYTF
DNA: TGTGCCTGGAGGCAGGTGAAGTATGGCTACACCTTC

D: -
size: -
J: TRBJ1-1
V: TRBV13
CDR3: CASSLGRRMNTEAFF
DNA: TGTGCCAGCAGCTTAGGTAGGCGGATGAACACTGAAGCTTTCTTT

D: TRBD2
size: -
J: TRBJ2-5
V: TRBV9
CDR3: CASSETSGVQETQYF
DNA: TGTGCCAGCAGCGAGACTAGCGGGGTGCAAGAGACCCAGTACTTC

D: TRBD1
size: few
J: TRBJ2-6
V: TRBV15
CDR3: CATSGRNRGSGANVLTF
DNA: TGTGCCACCAGCGGACGAAACAGGGGAAGTGGGGCCAACGTCCTGACTTTC

D: TRBD2
size: -
J: TRBJ2-4
V: TRBV5-6
CDR3: CASSFTGGNIQYF
DNA: TGTGCCAGCAGCTTCACGGGAGGGAACATTCAGTACTTC

D: TRBD1
size: -
J: TRBJ1-3
V: TRBV25-1
CDR3: CASSEPGGAFGNTIYF
DNA: TGTGCCAGCAGTGAACCAGGGGGCGCGTTTGGAAACACCATATATTTT

D: -
size: -
J: TRBJ2-7
V: TRBV27
CDR3: CASSFRGGEQYF
DNA: TGTGCCAGCAGTTTCAGAGGCGGCGAGCAGTACTTC

D: -
size: -
J: TRBJ2-7
V: TRBV4-1
CDR3: CASSQDPLGYEQYF
DNA: TGCGCCAGTAGCCAAGATCCATTGGGCTACGAACAGTACTTC

D: -
size: few
J: TRBJ1-1
V: TRBV18
CDR3: CASSPPGGGEYAEAFF
DNA: TGTGCCAGCTCACCTCCTGGTGGAGGGGAGTATGCTGAAGCTTTCTTT

D: TRBD1
size: -
J: TRBJ1-1
V: TRBV27
CDR3: CASSRPGQAEAFF
DNA: TGTGCCAGCAGTAGACCTGGACAGGCTGAAGCTTTCTTT

D: -
size: once
J: TRBJ1-1
V: TRBV19
CDR3: CASGPLGAPSTEAFF
DNA: TGTGCCAGTGGACCCTTAGGGGCCCCCAGCACTGAAGCTTTCTTT

D: -
size: -
J: TRBJ2-5
V: TRBV18
CDR3: CASSPFGGAEETQYF
DNA: TGTGCCAGCTCACCATTCGGTGGAGCGGAAGAGACCCAGTACTTC

D: TRBD1
size: -
J: TRBJ2-7
V: TRBV2
CDR3: CASSEPTGKTYEQYF
DNA: TGTGCCAGCAGCGAACCGACAGGGAAAACCTACGAGCAGTACTTC

D: TRBD2
size: -
J: TRBJ2-5
V: TRBV29-1
CDR3: CSVGGGEETQYF
DNA: TGCAGCGTTGGGGGGGGAGAAGAGACCCAGTACTTC

D: TRBD1
size: -
J: TRBJ1-2
V: TRBV5-5
CDR3: CASSPFGQASYGYTF
DNA: TGTGCCAGCAGCCCATTTGGACAGGCGAGCTATGGCTACACCTTC

D: TRBD1
size: -
J: TRBJ2-7
V: TRBV30
CDR3: CAWSVSLLGTGIYEQYF
DNA: TGTGCCTGGAGTGTATCACTGTTAGGGACAGGGATCTACGAGCAGTACTTC

D: TRBD2
size: few
J: TRBJ2-7
V: TRBV11-2
CDR3: CASSLVFGTSPSGEQYF
DNA: TGTGCCAGCAGCTTAGTGTTTGGGACTAGCCCGTCGGGTGAGCAGTACTTC

D: -
size: few
J: TRBJ1-2
V: TRBV11-2
CDR3: CASSLDSPGRYGYTF
DNA: TGTGCCAGCAGCTTAGATAGCCCAGGGAGGTATGGCTACACCTTC

D: TRBD1
size: -
J: TRBJ1-1
V: TRBV9
CDR3: CASSAQGAGTEAFF
DNA: TGTGCCAGCAGCGCACAGGGGGCTGGGACTGAAGCTTTCTTT

D: TRBD1
size: -
J: TRBJ1-1
V: TRBV11-1
CDR3: CASSFPDRGQTEAFF
DNA: TGTGCCAGCAGCTTTCCGGACAGGGGGCAAACTGAAGCTTTCTTT

D: TRBD1
size: -
J: TRBJ1-2
V: TRBV7-9
CDR3: CASSLAVTDRSHGYTF
DNA: TGTGCCAGCAGCTTAGCCGTAACGGACAGGTCACATGGCTACACCTTC

D: -
size: -
J: TRBJ2-1
V: TRBV13
CDR3: CASSSAWSEQFF
DNA: TGTGCCAGCAGCTCTGCGTGGAGTGAGCAGTTCTTC

D: -
size: -
J: TRBJ1-1
V: TRBV5-1
CDR3: CASSFRGENTEAFF
DNA: TGCGCCAGCAGCTTCCGCGGGGAGAACACTGAAGCTTTCTTT

D: -
size: -
J: TRBJ2-7
V: TRBV5-1
CDR3: CASSQTEFYEQYF
DNA: TGCGCCAGCAGCCAGACAGAATTTTACGAGCAGTACTTC

D: TRBD1
size: -
J: TRBJ2-1
V: TRBV7-6
CDR3: CASSLQGVGNEQFF
DNA: TGTGCCAGCAGCCTTCAGGGGGTAGGCAATGAGCAGTTCTTC

D: -
size: -
J: TRBJ2-1
V: TRBV30
CDR3: CAWSYRGSYNEQFF
DNA: TGTGCCTGGAGTTATAGGGGCTCCTACAATGAGCAGTTCTTC

D: -
size: -
J: TRBJ1-1
V: TRBV18
CDR3: CASSPLAGEAFF
DNA: TGTGCCAGCTCACCTTTGGCAGGGGAAGCTTTCTTT

D: -
size: few
J: TRBJ2-1
V: TRBV4-2
CDR3: CASSQVGGVSYNEQFF
DNA: TGTGCCAGCAGCCAAGTCGGAGGGGTCTCCTACAATGAGCAGTTCTTC

D: TRBD1
size: -
J: TRBJ1-4
V: TRBV7-9
CDR3: CASNRESTGEKLFF
DNA: TGTGCCAGCAACCGGGAATCGACAGGGGAAAAACTGTTTTTT

D: -
size: -
J: TRBJ1-2
V: TRBV2
CDR3: CASSGINYGYTF
DNA: TGTGCCAGCAGCGGTATTAACTATGGCTACACCTTC